This T cell receptor beta chain was sequenced in a study of identical twins. Whole-study results and caveats: Models underestimated how often monozygotic twins shared out-of-frame TCR alpha. Conclusions relied on cross-sectional statistical analysis, not following the same donors.

TCRdb itself ran the 5' RACE reads through MiXCR, one entry per CDR3 protein. The data show more than 1.5 million distinct CDR3 sequences, under 35% seen once. Concerning this clonotype itself: Antigen specificity is unknown.

The specimen sequenced was cord blood. This sequence originates from a newborn girl in good health.

The CDR3 protein is CSARDSGGKNIQYF. The CDR3 DNA reads as TGCAGTGCTAGAGATTCGGGAGGGAAAAACATTCAGTACTTC. This chain connects TRBV20-1 to TRBJ2-4; 8 bases match TRBD2. Germline V gene data show CDR1 as DFQATT and CDR2 as SNEGSKA (reference sequence). V was clipped by 0 bases and J by 4 bases; unmatched bases: 2. CDR3 length: 14 residues.